Listed here are 5 T cell receptor beta chains from one sample, sequenced in a study of blood T cells in healthy people across ages. Together with a sample-barcoded 5' primer, a J-beta primer mix was included in a second PCR lasting about 7 to 11 cycles. TCRdb called the 5' RACE reads again in MiXCR, with one record for every CDR3 protein. The sample shows approximately 350,000 distinct CDR3 sequences, about 49% of them seen only once. The sequenced sample consisted of blood. Every receptor here comes from a man aged 55 to 69 in good health.

The chain links TRBV2 to TRBJ2-2, with D hard to call. The CDR3 is 15 residues long. Trimming shortened V by 5 bases and J by 1 base, and 11 bases separated the two germline ends. Germline lookup yields CDR1 SNHLY and CDR2 FYNNEI. CDR3 loop: CASSPRPKNTGELFF. As DNA, the CDR3 is TGTGCCAGCAGTCCTAGGCCCAAGAACACCGGGGAGCTGTTTTTT.

This chain connects TRBV20-1 to TRBJ2-3; 9 nucleotides align to TRBD1. The CDR3 covers 16 residues. Germline V gene sequence: CDR1 DFQATT, CDR2 SNEGSKA (reference sequence). V was pared by 2 bases and J by 0 bases, with 6 bases of the junction left unmatched. The CDR3 here is CSARTGTGFSTDTQYF. CDR3 in DNA: TGCAGTGCTAGAACCGGGACAGGGTTTAGCACAGATACGCAGTATTTT.

The rearrangement uses TRBV28 and TRBJ2-1; unclear D gene. Germline V CDR1 and CDR2: MDHEN, SYDVKM. Trimming removed 5 bases from V and 12 bases from J, with 17 bases in between. The CDR3 runs to 13 residues. The CDR3 DNA reads TGTGCCAGCAGTCAACTTCTTGCCTTGGGGCAGTTCTTC. It codes for CASSQLLALGQFF.

This clonotype appeared a few times. This rearrangement joins TRBV10-1 to TRBJ2-1, with 9 bases matching TRBD2. With V trimmed by 6 bases and J by 6 bases, 9 bases remained unmatched. The CDR3 runs to 15 residues. Germline lookup yields CDR1 WNHNN and CDR2 SYGVQD (reference sequence). CDR3 loop: CASRGAGGASNEQFF. In nucleotides, the CDR3 is TGCGCCAGCAGGGGAGCGGGGGGCGCCTCCAATGAGCAGTTCTTC.

The rearrangement uses TRBV20-1 and TRBJ2-5; perhaps D is TRBD1 or TRBD2 (6 bases each). Germline V gene lookup returns CDR1 DFQATT and CDR2 SNEGSKA (reference sequence). The CDR3 has 17 amino acids. The V and J ends lost 0 bases and 2 bases respectively, with 19 bases between them. This CDR3 is CSARERGRPSTQETQYF. In DNA, the CDR3 is TGCAGTGCTAGAGAAAGGGGGAGGCCCTCCACACAAGAGACCCAGTACTTC.